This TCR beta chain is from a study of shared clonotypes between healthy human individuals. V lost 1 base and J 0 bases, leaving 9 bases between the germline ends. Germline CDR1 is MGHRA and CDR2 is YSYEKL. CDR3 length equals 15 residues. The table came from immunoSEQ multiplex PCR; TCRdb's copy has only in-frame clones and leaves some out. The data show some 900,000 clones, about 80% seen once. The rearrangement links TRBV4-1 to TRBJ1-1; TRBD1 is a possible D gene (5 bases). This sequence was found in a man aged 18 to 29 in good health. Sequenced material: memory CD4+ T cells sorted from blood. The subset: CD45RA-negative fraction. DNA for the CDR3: TGCGCCAGCAGCCAAGGGCGGGGGATGAACACTGAAGCTTTCTTT. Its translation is CASSQGRGMNTEAFF.